This T cell receptor (beta chain) was profiled in a study of beta chain features in type 1 diabetes. About the study: All samples yielded roughly 100 million examined sorted cells. Findings and limits, study-wide: Type 1 diabetes patients had moderately but significantly shorter TCRB CDR3s in all four CD4+ subsets. Insertion counts at VDJ junctions were lower in type 1 diabetes patients, who also showed more deletions there.

As regards this clone: Its antigen is still unknown.

Every donor provided one heparinised blood draw, which averaged about 116 mL. Researchers reported sorting CD4+ naive, central memory, regulatory and stem cell-like memory cells via CD45RO/CCR7/CD25/CD127/CD95/CD27. Sequencing targeted expressed TCRB transcripts, as all isolated RNA had been reverse transcribed. Repertoires were generated with immunoSEQ multiplex PCR, while TCRdb's copy carries only in-frame clones and drops some. The sample lists some 240,000 clones, 16% occurring once. Losses at the gene ends were 5 bases for V and 4 bases for J; bases not matched to a gene: 4. Per germline, CDR1 MDHEN and CDR2 SYDVKM. The length of the CDR3 is 15 residues.

This receptor was taken from a man in his thirties or forties with type 1 diabetes. Sequencing input: naive CD4+ T cells from blood. The V gene is TRBV28, the J gene TRBJ2-7; TRBD2 matches at 14 bases. Here the CDR3 reads CASSRLAGGSYEQYF. The CDR3 DNA sequence: TGTGCCAGCAGTCGACTAGCGGGAGGGAGTTACGAGCAGTACTTC.